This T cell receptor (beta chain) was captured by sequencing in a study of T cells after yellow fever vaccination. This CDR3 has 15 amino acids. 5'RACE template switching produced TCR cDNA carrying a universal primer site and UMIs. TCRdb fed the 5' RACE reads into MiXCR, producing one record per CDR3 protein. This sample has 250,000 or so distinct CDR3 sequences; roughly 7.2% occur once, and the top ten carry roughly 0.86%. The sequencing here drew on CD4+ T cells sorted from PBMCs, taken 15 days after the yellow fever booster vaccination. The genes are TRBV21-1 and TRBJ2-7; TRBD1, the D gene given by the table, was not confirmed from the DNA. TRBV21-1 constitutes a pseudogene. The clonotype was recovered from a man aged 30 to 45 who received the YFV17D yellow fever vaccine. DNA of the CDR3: TGTGCCAGCAGCATCCGGACACGGAGAAAGAACGTGCAGTACTTC. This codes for CASSIRTRRKNVQYF.